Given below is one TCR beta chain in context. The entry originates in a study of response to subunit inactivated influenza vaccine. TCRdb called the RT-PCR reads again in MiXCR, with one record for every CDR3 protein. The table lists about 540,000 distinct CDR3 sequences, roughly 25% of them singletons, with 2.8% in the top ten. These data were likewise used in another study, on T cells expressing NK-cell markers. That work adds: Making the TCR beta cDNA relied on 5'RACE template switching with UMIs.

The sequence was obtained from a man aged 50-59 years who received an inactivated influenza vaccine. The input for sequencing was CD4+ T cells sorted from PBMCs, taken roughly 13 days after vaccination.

CDR3 DNA sequence: TGTGCCAGCAGCTTAGATATTGCCGGCTACGAGCAGTACTTC. Translating it yields CASSLDIAGYEQYF. The chain carries TRBV7-6 and TRBJ2-7, with unresolved D. The CDR3 sequence is 14 residues long. V was pared by 1 base and J by 3 bases, with 10 bases between. Germline CDR1 reads SGHVS; CDR2 reads FNYEAQ. Complete variable domain (other parts from reference TRBV7-6 and TRBJ2-7): GAGVSQSPRYKVTKRGQDVALRCDPISGHVSLYWYRQALGQGPEFLTYFNYEAQQDKSGLPNDRFSAERPEGSISTLTIQRTEQRDSAMYRCASSLDIAGYEQYFGPGTRLTVT.